This TCR beta chain is from a study of CD8+ T cells in alopecia areata. RNA, once extracted, was reverse transcribed into cDNA for use as the sequencing template. Assay: immunoSEQ multiplex PCR; the TCRdb copy retains only in-frame clones and omits some. The table shows over 120,000 clones, with around 50% occurring only once. The CDR3 is 13 residues long. Germline loops: CDR1 SQVTM, CDR2 ANQGSEA. V was clipped by 4 bases and J by 4 bases, with 13 bases between them. This chain uses TRBV29-1 with TRBJ1-1, with D unclear. The specimen comprised CD4+ T cells sorted from blood, sampled at week 0. The clonotype comes from a human donor with alopecia areata. CDR3 coding DNA: TGCAGCGTTGTTTCGGGCTTTAGCACTGAAGCTTTCTTT. It codes for CSVVSGFSTEAFF.